This TCR beta chain emerged from a study of cytotoxic CD8 clonotypes in ibrutinib-treated CLL. V gave up 1 base and J gave up 4 bases, with 8 bases separating them. CDR3 length equals 15 residues. Germline loops: CDR1 MNHEY, CDR2 SMNVEV (reference sequence). As input for TCR beta libraries, around 2 micrograms of genomic DNA came from cryopreserved PBMCs. Libraries were prepared by immunoSEQ multiplex PCR; TCRdb keeps only in-frame clonotypes and omits some of them. This table holds roughly 76,000 clones, approximately 80% found once. Overall study results and limits: Under therapy, public clonotypes either contracted or stayed stable, and they were uncommon.

Of note for this clone: Its target is not known.

Sequenced material: PBMCs, taken at disease progression, from a patient treated with ibrutinib. The gene calls are TRBV27 and TRBJ1-6, with D tentatively TRBD1 (5 bases). The clonotype comes from a human donor with chronic lymphocytic leukemia. The CDR3 coding sequence is TGTGCCAGCAGTTTATATGACAGATATAATTCACCCCTCCACTTT. Amino acid sequence: CASSLYDRYNSPLHF.